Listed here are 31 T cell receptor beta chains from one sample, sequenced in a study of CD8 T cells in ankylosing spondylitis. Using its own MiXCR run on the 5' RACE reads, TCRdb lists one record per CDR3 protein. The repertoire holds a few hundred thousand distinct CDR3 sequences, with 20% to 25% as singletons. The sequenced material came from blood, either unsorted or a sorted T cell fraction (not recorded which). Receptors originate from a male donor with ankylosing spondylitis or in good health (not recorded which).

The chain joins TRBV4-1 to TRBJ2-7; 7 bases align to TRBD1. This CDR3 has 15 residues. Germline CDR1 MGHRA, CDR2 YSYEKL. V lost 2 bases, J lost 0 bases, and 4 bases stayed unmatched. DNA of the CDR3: TGCGCCAGCAGCCAAATGGGACAGAGCTCCTACGAGCAGTACTTC. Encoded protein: CASSQMGQSSYEQYF.

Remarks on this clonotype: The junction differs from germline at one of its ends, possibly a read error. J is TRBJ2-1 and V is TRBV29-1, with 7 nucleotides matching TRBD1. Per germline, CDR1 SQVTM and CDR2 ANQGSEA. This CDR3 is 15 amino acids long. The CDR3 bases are TGCAGCGTCGAAGGGACAGAGAGCTCCTACAATGAGCAGTTCTTC. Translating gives CSVEGTESSYNEQFF.

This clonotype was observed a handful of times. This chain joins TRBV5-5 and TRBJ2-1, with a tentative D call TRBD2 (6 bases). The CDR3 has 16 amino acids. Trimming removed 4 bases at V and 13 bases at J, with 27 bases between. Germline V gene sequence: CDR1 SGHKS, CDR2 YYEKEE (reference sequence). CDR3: CASSTSGVPLPGEQFF. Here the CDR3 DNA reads TGTGCCAGCAGCACCTCGGGGGTTCCCCTACCCGGAGAACAGTTCTTC.

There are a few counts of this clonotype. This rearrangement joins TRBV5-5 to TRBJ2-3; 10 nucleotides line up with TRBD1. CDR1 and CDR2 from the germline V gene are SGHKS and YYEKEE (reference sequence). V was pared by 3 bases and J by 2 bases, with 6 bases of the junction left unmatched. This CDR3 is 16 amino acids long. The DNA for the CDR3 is TGTGCCAGCAGCTATAGGACAGGGGGAAACACAGATACGCAGTATTTT. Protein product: CASSYRTGGNTDTQYF.

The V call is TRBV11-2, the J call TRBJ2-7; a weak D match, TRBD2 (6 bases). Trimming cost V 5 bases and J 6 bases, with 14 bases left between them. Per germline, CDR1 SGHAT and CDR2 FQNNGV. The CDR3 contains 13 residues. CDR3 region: CASSPAASVEQYF. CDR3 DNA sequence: TGTGCCAGCAGCCCAGCGGCTAGCGTCGAGCAGTACTTC.

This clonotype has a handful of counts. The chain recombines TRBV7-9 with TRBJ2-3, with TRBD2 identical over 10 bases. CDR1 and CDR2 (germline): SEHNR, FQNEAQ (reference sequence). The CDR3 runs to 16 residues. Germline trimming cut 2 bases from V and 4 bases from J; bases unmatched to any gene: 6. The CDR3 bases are TGTGCCAGCAGCTTATCGGCTAGCGGGGGAGCAGATACGCAGTATTTT. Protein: CASSLSASGGADTQYF. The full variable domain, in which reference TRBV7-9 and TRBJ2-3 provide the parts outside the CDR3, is DTGVSQNPRHKITKRGQNVTFRCDPISEHNRLYWYRQTLGQGPEFLTYFQNEAQLEKSRLLSDRFSAERPKGSFSTLEIQRTEQGDSAMYLCASSLSASGGADTQYFGPGTRLTVL.

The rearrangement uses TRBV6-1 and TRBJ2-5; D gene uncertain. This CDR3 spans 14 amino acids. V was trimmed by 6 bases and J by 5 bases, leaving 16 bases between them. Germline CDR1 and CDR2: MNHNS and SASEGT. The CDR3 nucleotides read TGTGCCAGCAGCCAGGATAGTTTGACTGAGACCCAGTACTTC. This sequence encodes CASSQDSLTETQYF.

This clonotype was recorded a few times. In DNA, the CDR3 is TGTGCCAGTAGTAACCTGAACACCGGGGAGCTGTTTTTT. This codes for CASSNLNTGELFF. This chain joins TRBV19 and TRBJ2-2; D remains ambiguous. Trimming pared 4 bases from V and 1 base from J, leaving 4 bases between. Germline V CDR1 and CDR2: LNHDA, SQIVND (reference sequence). The CDR3 covers 13 residues.

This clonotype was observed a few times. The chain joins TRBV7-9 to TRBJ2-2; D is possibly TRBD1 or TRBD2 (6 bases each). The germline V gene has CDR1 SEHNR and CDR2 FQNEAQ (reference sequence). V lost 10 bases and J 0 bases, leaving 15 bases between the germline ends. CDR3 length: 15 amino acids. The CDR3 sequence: CATPGGASNTGELFF. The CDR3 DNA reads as TGTGCCACCCCCGGGGGCGCCTCGAACACCGGGGAGCTGTTTTTT.

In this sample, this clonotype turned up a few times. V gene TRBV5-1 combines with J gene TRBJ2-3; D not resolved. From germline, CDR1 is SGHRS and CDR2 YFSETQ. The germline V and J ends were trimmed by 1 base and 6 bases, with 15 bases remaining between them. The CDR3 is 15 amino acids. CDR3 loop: CASSLFPPPWDTQYF. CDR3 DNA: TGCGCCAGCAGCTTGTTCCCTCCCCCGTGGGATACGCAGTATTTT.

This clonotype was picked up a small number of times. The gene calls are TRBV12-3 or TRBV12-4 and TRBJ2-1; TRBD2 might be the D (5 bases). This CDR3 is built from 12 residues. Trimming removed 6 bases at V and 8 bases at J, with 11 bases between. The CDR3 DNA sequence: TGTGCCAGCAGCCCCGGACTCGATGAGCAGTTCTTC. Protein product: CASSPGLDEQFF.

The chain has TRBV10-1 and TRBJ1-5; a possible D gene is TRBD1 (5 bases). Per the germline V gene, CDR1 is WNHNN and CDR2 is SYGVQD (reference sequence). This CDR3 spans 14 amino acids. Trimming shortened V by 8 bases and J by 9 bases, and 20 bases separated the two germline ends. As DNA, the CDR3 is TGCGCCAGCGGGGCTGGGGCCGGAGGTCGGCCCCAGCATTTT. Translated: CASGAGAGGRPQHF.

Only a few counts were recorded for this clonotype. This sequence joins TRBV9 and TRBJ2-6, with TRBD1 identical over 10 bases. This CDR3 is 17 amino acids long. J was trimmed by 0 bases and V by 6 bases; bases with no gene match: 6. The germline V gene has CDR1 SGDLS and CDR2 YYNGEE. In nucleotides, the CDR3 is TGTGCCAGCACCTGGGACAGGGGCAACTCTGGGGCCAACGTCCTGACTTTC. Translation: CASTWDRGNSGANVLTF.

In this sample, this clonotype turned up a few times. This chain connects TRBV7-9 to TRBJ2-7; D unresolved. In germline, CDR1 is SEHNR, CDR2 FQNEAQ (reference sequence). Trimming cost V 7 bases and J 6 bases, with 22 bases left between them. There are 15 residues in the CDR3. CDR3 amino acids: CASNIIPEVRSEQYF. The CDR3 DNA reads TGTGCCAGCAACATTATACCAGAGGTTCGGAGCGAGCAGTACTTC.

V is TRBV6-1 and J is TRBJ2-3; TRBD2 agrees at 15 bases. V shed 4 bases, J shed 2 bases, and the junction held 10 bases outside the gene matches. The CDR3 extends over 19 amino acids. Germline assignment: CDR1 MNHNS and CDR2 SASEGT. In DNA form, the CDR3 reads TGTGCCAGCAGTGGGCATCCGGGACTAGCGGGGGGCCACACAGATACGCAGTATTTT. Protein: CASSGHPGLAGGHTDTQYF.

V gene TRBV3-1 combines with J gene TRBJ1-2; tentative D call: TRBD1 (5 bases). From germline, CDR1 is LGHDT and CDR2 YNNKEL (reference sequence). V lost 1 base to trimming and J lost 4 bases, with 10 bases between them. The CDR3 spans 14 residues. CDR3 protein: CASSQVGDFYGYTF. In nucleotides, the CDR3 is TGTGCCAGCAGCCAAGTAGGGGACTTCTATGGCTACACCTTC.

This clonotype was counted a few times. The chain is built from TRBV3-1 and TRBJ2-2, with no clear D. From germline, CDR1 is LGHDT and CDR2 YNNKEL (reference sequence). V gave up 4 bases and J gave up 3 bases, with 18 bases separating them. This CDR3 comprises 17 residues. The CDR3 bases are TGTGCCAGCAGCCCCCTCCCGATGGCGGAGCACACCGGGGAGCTGTTTTTT. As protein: CASSPLPMAEHTGELFF.

The CDR3 sequence is CASRPGQALYNEQFF. CDR3 coding DNA: TGTGCCAGCAGACCAGGACAGGCTCTATACAATGAGCAGTTCTTC. The chain carries TRBV5-5 and TRBJ2-1; 7 bases are a match to TRBD1. The CDR3 contains 15 residues. Per germline, CDR1 SGHKS and CDR2 YYEKEE (reference sequence). V lost 5 bases to trimming and J lost 4 bases; unmatched junction nucleotides: 9.

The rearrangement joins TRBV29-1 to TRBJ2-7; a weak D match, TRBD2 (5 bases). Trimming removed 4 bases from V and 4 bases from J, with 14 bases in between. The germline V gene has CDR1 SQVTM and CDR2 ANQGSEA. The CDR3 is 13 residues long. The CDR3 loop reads CSVVVLGGYEQYF. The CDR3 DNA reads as TGCAGCGTTGTGGTTCTGGGCGGGTACGAGCAGTACTTC.

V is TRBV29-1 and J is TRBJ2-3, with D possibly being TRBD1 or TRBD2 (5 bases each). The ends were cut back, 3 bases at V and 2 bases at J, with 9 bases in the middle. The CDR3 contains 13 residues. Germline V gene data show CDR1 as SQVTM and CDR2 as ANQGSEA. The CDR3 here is CSVEPGTTDTQYF. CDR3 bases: TGCAGCGTTGAGCCAGGGACCACAGATACGCAGTATTTT.

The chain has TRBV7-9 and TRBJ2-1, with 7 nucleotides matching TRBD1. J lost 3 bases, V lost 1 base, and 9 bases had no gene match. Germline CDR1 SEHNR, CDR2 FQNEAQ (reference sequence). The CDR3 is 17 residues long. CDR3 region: CASSLGFSGTDYNEQFF. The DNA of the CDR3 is TGTGCCAGCAGCTTAGGTTTCTCCGGGACAGACTACAATGAGCAGTTCTTC.

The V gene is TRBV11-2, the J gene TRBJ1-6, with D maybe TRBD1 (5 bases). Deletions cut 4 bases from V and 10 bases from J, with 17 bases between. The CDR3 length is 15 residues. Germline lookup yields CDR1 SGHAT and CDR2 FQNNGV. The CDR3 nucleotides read TGTGCCAGCAGCTCAAGACGGGGCCTGGGGTCACCCCTCCACTTT. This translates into CASSSRRGLGSPLHF.

CDR3 sequence: CASSVAERGTDTQYF. DNA for the CDR3: TGTGCCAGCAGCGTAGCTGAGAGGGGCACAGATACGCAGTATTTT. The V gene is TRBV9, the J gene TRBJ2-3; weak D call: TRBD2 (5 bases). The CDR3 has 15 amino acids. CDR1 and CDR2 (germline): SGDLS, YYNGEE. With 0 bases removed from V and 1 base from J, the gap between germline ends came to 9 bases.

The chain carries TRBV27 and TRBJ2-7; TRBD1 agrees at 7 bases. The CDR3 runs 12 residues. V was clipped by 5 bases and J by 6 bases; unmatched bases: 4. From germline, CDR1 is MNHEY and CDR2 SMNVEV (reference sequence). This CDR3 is CASSTTGSEQYF. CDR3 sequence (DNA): TGTGCCAGCAGTACGACAGGGTCCGAGCAGTACTTC.

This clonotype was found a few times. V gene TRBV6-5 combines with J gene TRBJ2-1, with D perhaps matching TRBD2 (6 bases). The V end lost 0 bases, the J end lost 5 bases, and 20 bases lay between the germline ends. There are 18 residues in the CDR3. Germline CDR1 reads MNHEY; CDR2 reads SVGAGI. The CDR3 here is CASSYSGGWGVADNEQFF. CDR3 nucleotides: TGTGCCAGCAGTTACTCGGGCGGTTGGGGGGTTGCAGACAATGAGCAGTTCTTC.

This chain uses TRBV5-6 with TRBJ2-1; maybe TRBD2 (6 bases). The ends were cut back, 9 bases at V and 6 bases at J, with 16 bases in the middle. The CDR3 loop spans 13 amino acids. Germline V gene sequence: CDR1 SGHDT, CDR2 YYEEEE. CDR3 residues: CAMSPGLFNEQFF. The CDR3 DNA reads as TGTGCCATGAGCCCGGGACTGTTCAATGAGCAGTTCTTC. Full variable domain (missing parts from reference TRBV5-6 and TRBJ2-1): DAGVTQSPTHLIKTRGQQVTLRCSPKSGHDTVSWYQQALGQGPQFIFQYYEEEERQRGNFPDRFSGHQFPNYSSELNVNALLLGDSALYLCAMSPGLFNEQFFGPGTRLTVL.

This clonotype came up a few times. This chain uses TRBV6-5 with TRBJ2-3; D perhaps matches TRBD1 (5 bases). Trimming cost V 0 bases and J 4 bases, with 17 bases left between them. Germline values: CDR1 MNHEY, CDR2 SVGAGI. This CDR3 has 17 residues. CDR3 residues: CASSYSGQGLGPDTQYF. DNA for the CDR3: TGTGCCAGCAGTTACTCTGGGCAGGGCCTAGGGCCAGATACGCAGTATTTT.

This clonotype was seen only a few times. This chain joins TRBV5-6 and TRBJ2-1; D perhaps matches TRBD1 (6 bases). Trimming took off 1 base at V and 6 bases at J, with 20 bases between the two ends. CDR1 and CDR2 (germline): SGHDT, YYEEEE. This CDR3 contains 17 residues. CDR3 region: CASSLSRRDTTSNEQFF. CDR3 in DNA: TGTGCCAGCAGCTTGTCCCGCCGGGACACTACTTCCAATGAGCAGTTCTTC.

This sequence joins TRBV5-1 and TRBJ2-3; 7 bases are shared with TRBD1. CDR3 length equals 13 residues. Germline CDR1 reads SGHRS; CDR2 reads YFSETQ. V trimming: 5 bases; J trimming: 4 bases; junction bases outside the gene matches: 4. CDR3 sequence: CASSPGQPDTQYF. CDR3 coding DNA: TGCGCCAGCAGTCCGGGACAGCCAGATACGCAGTATTTT.

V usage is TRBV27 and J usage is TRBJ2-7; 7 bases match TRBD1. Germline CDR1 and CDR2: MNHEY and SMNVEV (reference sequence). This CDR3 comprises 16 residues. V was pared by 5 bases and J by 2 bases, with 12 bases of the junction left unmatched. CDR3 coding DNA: TGTGCCAGCAGTCCAGGACAGGCCGGCCTGACCTACGAGCAGTACTTC. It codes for CASSPGQAGLTYEQYF.

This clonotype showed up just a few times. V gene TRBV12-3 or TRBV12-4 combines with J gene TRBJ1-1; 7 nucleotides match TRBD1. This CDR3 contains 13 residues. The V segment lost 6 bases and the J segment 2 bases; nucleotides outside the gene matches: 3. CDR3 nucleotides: TGTGCCAGCAGAGGACAGGCCAACACTGAAGCTTTCTTT. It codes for CASRGQANTEAFF.